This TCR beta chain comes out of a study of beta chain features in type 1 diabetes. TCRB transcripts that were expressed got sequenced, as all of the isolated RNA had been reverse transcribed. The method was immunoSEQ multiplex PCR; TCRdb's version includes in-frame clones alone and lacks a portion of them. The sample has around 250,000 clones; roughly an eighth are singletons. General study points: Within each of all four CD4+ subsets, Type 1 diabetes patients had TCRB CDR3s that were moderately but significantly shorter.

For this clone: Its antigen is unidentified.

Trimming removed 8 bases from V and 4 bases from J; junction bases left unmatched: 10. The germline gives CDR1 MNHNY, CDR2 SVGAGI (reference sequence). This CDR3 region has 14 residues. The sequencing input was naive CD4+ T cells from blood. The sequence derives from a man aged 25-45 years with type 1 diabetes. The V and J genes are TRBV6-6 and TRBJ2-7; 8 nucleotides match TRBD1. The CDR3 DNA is TGTGCCAGCTTTAACGGCCAGGGGGCTTACGAGCAGTACTTC. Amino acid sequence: CASFNGQGAYEQYF.